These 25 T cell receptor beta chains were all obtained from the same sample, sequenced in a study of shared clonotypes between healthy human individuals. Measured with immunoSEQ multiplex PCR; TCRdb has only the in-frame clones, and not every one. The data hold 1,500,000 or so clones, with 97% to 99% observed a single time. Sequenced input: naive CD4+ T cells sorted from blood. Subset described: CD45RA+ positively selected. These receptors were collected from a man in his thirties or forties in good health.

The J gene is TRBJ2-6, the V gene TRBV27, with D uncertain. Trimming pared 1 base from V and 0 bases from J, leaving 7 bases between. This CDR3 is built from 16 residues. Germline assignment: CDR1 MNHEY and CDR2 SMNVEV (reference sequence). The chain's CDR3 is CASSLWGSSGANVLTF. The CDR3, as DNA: TGTGCCAGCAGTTTATGGGGTAGCTCTGGGGCCAACGTCCTGACTTTC.

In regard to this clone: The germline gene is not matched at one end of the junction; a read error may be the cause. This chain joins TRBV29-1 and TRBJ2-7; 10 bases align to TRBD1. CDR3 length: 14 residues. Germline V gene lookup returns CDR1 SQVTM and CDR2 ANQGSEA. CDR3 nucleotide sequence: TGCAGCGCTGAACTTGGGGACAGGGGCTACGAGCAGTACTTC. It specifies CSAELGDRGYEQYF.

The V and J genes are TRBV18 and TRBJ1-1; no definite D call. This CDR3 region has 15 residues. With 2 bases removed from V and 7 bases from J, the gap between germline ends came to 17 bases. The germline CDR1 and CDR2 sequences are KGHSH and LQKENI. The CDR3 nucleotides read TGTGCCAGCTCACCAGTTTTTATGACTCAAGATGAAGCTTTCTTT. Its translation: CASSPVFMTQDEAFF.

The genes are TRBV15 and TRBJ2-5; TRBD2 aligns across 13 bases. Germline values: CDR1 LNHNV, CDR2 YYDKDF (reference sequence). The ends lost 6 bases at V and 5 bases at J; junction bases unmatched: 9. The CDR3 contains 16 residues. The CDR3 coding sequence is TGTGCCACCAGACTTACTAGCGGGAGGGCCGGGGAGACCCAGTACTTC. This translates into CATRLTSGRAGETQYF.

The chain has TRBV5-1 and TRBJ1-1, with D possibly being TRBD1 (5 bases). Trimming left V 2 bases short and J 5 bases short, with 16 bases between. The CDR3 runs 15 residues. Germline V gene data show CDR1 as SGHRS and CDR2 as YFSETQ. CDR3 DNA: TGCGCCAGCAGCTTTCTTCAGGGACTTCGGACTGAAGCTTTCTTT. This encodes CASSFLQGLRTEAFF.

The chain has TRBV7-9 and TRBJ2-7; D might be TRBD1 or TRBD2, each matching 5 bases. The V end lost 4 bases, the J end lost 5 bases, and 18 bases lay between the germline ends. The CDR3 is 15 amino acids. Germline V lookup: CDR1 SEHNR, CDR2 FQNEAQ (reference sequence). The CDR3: CASSSSGTASHEQYF. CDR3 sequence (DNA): TGTGCCAGCAGCTCCTCCGGGACCGCCAGCCACGAGCAGTACTTC. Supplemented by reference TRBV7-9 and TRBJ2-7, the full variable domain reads DTGVSQNPRHKITKRGQNVTFRCDPISEHNRLYWYRQTLGQGPEFLTYFQNEAQLEKSRLLSDRFSAERPKGSFSTLEIQRTEQGDSAMYLCASSSSGTASHEQYFGPGTRLTVT.

CDR3 sequence reads: CASRIQEDTEAFF. The DNA of the CDR3 is TGTGCCAGCAGAATACAGGAGGACACTGAAGCTTTCTTT. The chain has TRBV2 and TRBJ1-1; D perhaps matches TRBD1 (5 bases). CDR3 length equals 13 residues. From germline, CDR1 is SNHLY and CDR2 FYNNEI. V lost 6 bases and J lost 3, with 11 bases in between.

Written as DNA, the CDR3 is TGTGCCAGCAGCGCCGGGGTTGTAGATACGCAGTATTTT. Translating gives CASSAGVVDTQYF. This sequence joins TRBV9 and TRBJ2-3; possibly TRBD2 for D (5 bases). The CDR3 runs to 13 residues. Trimming pared 3 bases from V and 5 bases from J, leaving 10 bases between. CDR1 SGDLS and CDR2 YYNGEE come from the germline V gene.

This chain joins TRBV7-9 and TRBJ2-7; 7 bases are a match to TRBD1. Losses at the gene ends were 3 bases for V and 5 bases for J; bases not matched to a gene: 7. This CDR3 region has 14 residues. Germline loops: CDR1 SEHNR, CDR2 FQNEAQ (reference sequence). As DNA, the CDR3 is TGTGCCAGCAGCTTCCCGGACAGGTTCCACGAGCAGTACTTC. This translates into CASSFPDRFHEQYF.

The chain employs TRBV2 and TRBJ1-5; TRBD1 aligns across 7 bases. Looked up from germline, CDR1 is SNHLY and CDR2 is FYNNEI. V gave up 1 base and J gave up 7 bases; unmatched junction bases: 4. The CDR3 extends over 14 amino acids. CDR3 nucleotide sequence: TGTGCCAGCAGTGAAGACACAGGGGAACAGCCCCAGCATTTT. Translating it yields CASSEDTGEQPQHF.

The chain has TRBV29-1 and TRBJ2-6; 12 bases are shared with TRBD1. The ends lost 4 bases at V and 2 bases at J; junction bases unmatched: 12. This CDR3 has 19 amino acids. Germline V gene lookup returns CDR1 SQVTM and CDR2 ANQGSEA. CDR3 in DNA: TGCAGCGTTGGTCCGACTCCGGGACAGGGGGCGCCTGGGGCCAACGTCCTGACTTTC. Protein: CSVGPTPGQGAPGANVLTF.

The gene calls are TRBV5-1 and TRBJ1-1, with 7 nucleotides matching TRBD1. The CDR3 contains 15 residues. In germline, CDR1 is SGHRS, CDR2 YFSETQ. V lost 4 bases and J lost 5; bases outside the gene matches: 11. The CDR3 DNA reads TGCGCCAGCAGCCCTCCACAGGGGAGGGTAACTGAAGCTTTCTTT. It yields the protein CASSPPQGRVTEAFF.

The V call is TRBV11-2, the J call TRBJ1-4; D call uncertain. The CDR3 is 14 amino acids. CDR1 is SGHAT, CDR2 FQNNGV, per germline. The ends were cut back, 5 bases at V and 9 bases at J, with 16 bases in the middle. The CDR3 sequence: CASSKPRGGKKLFF. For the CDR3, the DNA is TGTGCCAGCAGCAAACCCCGAGGTGGTAAAAAACTGTTTTTT.

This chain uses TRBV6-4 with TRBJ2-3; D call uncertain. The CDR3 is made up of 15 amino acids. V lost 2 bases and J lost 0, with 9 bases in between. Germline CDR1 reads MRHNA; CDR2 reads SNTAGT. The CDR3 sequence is CASSDERTSTDTQYF. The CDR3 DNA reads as TGTGCCAGCAGTGACGAGCGAACTAGCACAGATACGCAGTATTTT.

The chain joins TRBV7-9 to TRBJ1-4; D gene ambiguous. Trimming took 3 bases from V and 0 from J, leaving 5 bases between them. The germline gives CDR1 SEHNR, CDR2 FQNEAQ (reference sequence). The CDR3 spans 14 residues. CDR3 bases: TGTGCCAGCAGCTTTTATTCAACTAATGAAAAACTGTTTTTT. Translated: CASSFYSTNEKLFF.

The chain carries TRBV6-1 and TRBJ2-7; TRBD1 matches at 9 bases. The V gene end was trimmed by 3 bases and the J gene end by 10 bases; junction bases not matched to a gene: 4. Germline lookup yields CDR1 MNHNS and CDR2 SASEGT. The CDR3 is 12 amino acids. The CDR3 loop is CASSDGTGSQYF. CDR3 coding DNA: TGTGCCAGCAGTGACGGGACAGGGAGTCAGTACTTC.

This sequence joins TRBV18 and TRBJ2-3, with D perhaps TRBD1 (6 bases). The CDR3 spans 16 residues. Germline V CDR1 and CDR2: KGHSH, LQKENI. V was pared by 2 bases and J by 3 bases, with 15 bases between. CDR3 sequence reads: CASSPLQGKSTDTQYF. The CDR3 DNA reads TGTGCCAGCTCACCATTACAGGGAAAGAGTACAGATACGCAGTATTTT.

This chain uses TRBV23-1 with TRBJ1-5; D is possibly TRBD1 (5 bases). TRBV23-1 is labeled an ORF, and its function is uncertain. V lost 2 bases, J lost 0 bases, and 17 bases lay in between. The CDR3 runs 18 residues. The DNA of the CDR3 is TGCGCCAGCAGTCAAACCCGTGGGGCCCGAGATAGCAATCAGCCCCAGCATTTT. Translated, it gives CASSQTRGARDSNQPQHF.

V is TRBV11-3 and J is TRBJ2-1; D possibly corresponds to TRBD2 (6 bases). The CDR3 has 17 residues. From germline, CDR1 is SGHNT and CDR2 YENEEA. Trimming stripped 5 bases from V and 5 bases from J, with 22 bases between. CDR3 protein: CASSAGLDWDSDNEQFF. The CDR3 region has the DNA TGTGCCAGCAGCGCAGGTCTGGACTGGGACTCGGACAATGAGCAGTTCTTC. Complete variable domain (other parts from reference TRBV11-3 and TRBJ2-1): EAGVVQSPRYKIIEKKQPVAFWCNPISGHNTLYWYLQNLGQGPELLIRYENEEAVDDSQLPKDRFSAERLKGVDSTLKIQPAELGDSAVYLCASSAGLDWDSDNEQFFGPGTRLTVL.

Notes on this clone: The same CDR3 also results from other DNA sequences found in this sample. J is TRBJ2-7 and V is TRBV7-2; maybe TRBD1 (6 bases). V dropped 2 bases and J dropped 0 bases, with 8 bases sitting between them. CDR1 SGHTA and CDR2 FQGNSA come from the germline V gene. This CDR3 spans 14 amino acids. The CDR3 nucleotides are TGTGCCAGCAGCTTACAGGGGCCCTCCTACGAGCAGTACTTC. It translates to CASSLQGPSYEQYF.

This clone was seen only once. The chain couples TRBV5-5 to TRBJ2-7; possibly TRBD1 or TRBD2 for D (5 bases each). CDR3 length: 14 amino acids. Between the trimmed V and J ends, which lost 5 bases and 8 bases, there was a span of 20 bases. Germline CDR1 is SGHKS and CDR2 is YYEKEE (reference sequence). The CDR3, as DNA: TGTGCCAGCAGGGTGCAGAGGGGCTCTGGGAAGCAGTACTTC. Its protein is CASRVQRGSGKQYF.

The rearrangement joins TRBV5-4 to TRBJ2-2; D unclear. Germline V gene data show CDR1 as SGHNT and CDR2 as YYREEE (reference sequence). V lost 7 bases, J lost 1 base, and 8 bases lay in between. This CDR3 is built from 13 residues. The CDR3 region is CASQRLNTGELFF. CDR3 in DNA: TGTGCCAGCCAAAGACTGAACACCGGGGAGCTGTTTTTT.

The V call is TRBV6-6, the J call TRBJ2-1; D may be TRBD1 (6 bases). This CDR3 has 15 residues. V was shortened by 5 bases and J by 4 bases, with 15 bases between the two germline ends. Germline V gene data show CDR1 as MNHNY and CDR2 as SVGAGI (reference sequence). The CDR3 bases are TGTGCCAGCAGTCCCACCCAGGGGATTTACAATGAGCAGTTCTTC. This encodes CASSPTQGIYNEQFF.

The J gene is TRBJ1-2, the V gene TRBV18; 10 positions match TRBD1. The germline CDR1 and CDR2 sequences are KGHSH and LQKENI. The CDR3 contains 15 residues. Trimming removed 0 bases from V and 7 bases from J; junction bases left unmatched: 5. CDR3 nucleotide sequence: TGTGCCAGCTCACCACCGACAGGGGGCCTGGGTGGCTACACCTTC. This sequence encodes CASSPPTGGLGGYTF.

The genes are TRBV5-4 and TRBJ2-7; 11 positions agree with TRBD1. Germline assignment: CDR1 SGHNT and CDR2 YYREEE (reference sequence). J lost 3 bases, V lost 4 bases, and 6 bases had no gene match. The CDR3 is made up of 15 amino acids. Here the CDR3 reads CASSGQGARFYEQYF. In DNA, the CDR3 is TGTGCCAGCAGCGGACAGGGGGCGCGTTTCTACGAGCAGTACTTC. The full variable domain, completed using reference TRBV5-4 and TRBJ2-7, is ETGVTQSPTHLIKTRGQQVTLRCSSQSGHNTVSWYQQALGQGPQFIFQYYREEENGRGNFPPRFSGLQFPNYSSELNVNALELDDSALYLCASSGQGARFYEQYFGPGTRLTVT.